This is a list of T cell receptor beta chains from one sample in a study of CD8+CD57+ T cells in acquired aplastic anemia. TCRdb re-called the reads with MiXCR, one entry per CDR3 protein. This sample has roughly 500,000 distinct CDR3 sequences, with roughly a third found just once. Material: sorted CD4+, CD8+, or CD8+CD57+ T cells (not recorded which) from PBMCs. These receptors all stem from a human donor with aplastic anemia. Both conserved end residues are part of each CDR3. Each record gives: clone size, J gene, D gene, V gene, CDR3 protein, CDR3 DNA. The D gene is left open where the match is weak. Clone size is stated in some rows and not others, as once, few, many or a class when expanded.

>-|TRBJ1-1|-|TRBV20-1
CSARDPGGYTEAFF
TGCAGTGCTAGAGATCCCGGGGGCTACACTGAAGCTTTCTTT
>-|TRBJ1-1|TRBD1|TRBV19
CASSIGNRGTEAFF
TGTGCCAGTAGTATCGGAAACAGGGGCACTGAAGCTTTCTTT
>-|TRBJ1-1|-|TRBV11-3
CASSLGGIYTEAFF
TGTGCCAGCAGCTTAGGGGGAATCTACACTGAAGCTTTCTTT
>-|TRBJ2-1|TRBD2|TRBV25-1
CASSGSSAGGSYNEQFF
TGTGCCAGCAGTGGGTCTAGCGCGGGGGGATCGTACAATGAGCAGTTCTTC
>-|TRBJ2-7|-|TRBV5-1
CASSLTRLRSYEQYF
TGCGCCAGCAGCTTGACGAGATTACGCTCCTACGAGCAGTACTTC
>-|TRBJ2-2|-|TRBV19
CASSITFGAGELFF
TGTGCCAGTAGTATAACGTTTGGGGCCGGGGAGCTGTTTTTT
>few|TRBJ1-5|-|TRBV25-1
CAWGSGGNQPQHF
TGTGCCTGGGGGAGCGGAGGCAATCAGCCCCAGCATTTT
>-|TRBJ2-2|-|TRBV4-1
CASSQGGAGNTGELFF
TGCGCCAGCAGCCAAGGGGGGGCAGGGAACACCGGGGAGCTGTTTTTT
>many|TRBJ2-2|TRBD1|TRBV29-1
CSVLPTRGSNTGELFF
TGCAGCGTCCTACCAACCAGGGGGTCAAACACCGGGGAGCTGTTTTTT
>many|TRBJ2-3|-|TRBV11-3
CASSLGGSSTDTQYF
TGTGCCAGCAGCTTGGGAGGCTCTAGCACAGATACGCAGTATTTT
>many|TRBJ2-7|TRBD2|TRBV5-1
CASSQRLAGSVQYF
TGCGCCAGCAGCCAAAGACTAGCGGGGTCGGTGCAGTACTTC
>-|TRBJ2-2|-|TRBV12-3/TRBV12-4
CASKSPPGELFF
TGTGCCAGCAAGTCCCCCCCCGGGGAGCTGTTTTTT
>-|TRBJ2-3|-|TRBV7-3
CASSFDRGNTDTQYF
TGTGCCAGCAGCTTCGATCGTGGGAACACAGATACGCAGTATTTT
>few|TRBJ1-2|-|TRBV3-1
CASSQGRQDYGYTF
TGTGCCAGCAGCCAAGGGAGGCAGGACTATGGCTACACCTTC
>many|TRBJ1-5|TRBD1|TRBV10-3
CAIRDRGDNQPQHF
TGTGCCATCAGAGACAGGGGTGACAATCAGCCCCAGCATTTT
>many|TRBJ2-6|-|TRBV28
CASSFRRPGAGSNSGANVLTF
TGTGCCAGCAGTTTCCGACGACCGGGGGCCGGGAGTAACTCTGGGGCCAACGTCCTGACTTTC
>-|TRBJ1-5|-|TRBV10-2
CASSESGGNQPQHF
TGCGCCAGCAGTGAGAGTGGGGGCAATCAGCCCCAGCATTTT
>-|TRBJ1-1|-|TRBV25-1
CASSPRGTALNTEAFF
TGTGCCAGCAGTCCCAGGGGAACCGCCTTGAACACTGAAGCTTTCTTT
>-|TRBJ1-6|TRBD1|TRBV10-3
CAISEGRGRNSPLHF
TGTGCCATCAGTGAGGGCAGGGGGCGGAATTCACCCCTCCACTTT
>few|TRBJ1-5|-|TRBV10-3
CASSYGVNNQPQHF
TGTGCCAGCAGTTACGGGGTGAACAATCAGCCCCAGCATTTT
>-|TRBJ1-1|-|TRBV6-1
CASSRTALTEAFF
TGTGCCAGCAGTCGGACAGCCTTAACTGAAGCTTTCTTT
>few|TRBJ2-2|TRBD2|TRBV11-2
CASSYLPGLASGELFF
TGTGCCAGCAGCTATCTACCGGGACTAGCTTCCGGGGAGCTGTTTTTT
>few|TRBJ2-7|-|TRBV10-3
CASSEGAPRYYEQYF
TGTGCCAGCAGTGAGGGCGCACCCCGATACTACGAGCAGTACTTC
>-|TRBJ1-1|TRBD1|TRBV12-3/TRBV12-4
CASSQGGRPEAFF
TGTGCCAGCAGCCAGGGGGGAAGGCCTGAAGCTTTCTTT
>-|TRBJ1-2|TRBD1|TRBV11-1
CVSSLAKLAYDRGRNYGYTF
TGTGTCAGCAGCTTAGCGAAATTAGCTTACGACAGGGGGCGCAACTATGGCTACACCTTC
>-|TRBJ1-6|-|TRBV27
CASSFEGVGYSPLHF
TGTGCCAGCAGTTTTGAGGGGGTGGGTTATTCACCCCTCCACTTT
>many|TRBJ2-3|TRBD1|TRBV24-1
CATSDLQRTGSDTQYF
TGTGCCACCAGTGATTTGCAAAGGACAGGGAGCGATACGCAGTATTTT
>-|TRBJ1-6|-|TRBV30
CAWADGNSPLHF
TGTGCCTGGGCTGACGGTAATTCACCCCTCCACTTT
>many|TRBJ1-5|-|TRBV2
CASSDILGSNQPQHF
TGTGCCAGCAGTGATATATTGGGAAGCAATCAGCCCCAGCATTTT
>-|TRBJ2-1|-|TRBV25-1
CASSDHSGSSYNEQFF
TGTGCCAGCAGTGACCATAGCGGTAGCTCCTACAATGAGCAGTTCTTC
>few|TRBJ1-1|-|TRBV12-3/TRBV12-4
CASSLGSMNTEAFF
TGTGCCAGCAGTTTAGGCAGCATGAACACTGAAGCTTTCTTT
>many|TRBJ1-2|TRBD1|TRBV20-1
CSARILQGDSPGYTF
TGCAGTGCTCGAATACTACAGGGGGATTCCCCTGGCTACACCTTC
>few|TRBJ2-7|TRBD2|TRBV7-3
CASSPGTSESYEQYF
TGTGCCAGCAGCCCAGGGACTAGCGAATCCTACGAGCAGTACTTC
>-|TRBJ2-3|-|TRBV5-6
CASSLAAETDTQYF
TGTGCCAGCAGCTTGGCAGCTGAGACAGATACGCAGTATTTT
>-|TRBJ2-7|TRBD1|TRBV10-3
CASRRTGGEQHF
TGTGCCAGCCGTAGGACAGGCGGCGAGCAGCACTTC
>-|TRBJ2-3|TRBD2|TRBV5-1
CASSRALAGAADTQYF
TGCGCCAGCAGCCGAGCACTAGCGGGGGCCGCAGATACGCAGTATTTT
>many|TRBJ1-2|-|TRBV5-5
CASSTSGDPNYGYTF
TGTGCCAGCAGCACATCAGGGGACCCTAACTATGGCTACACCTTC
>-|TRBJ2-7|-|TRBV19
CASSIWGLDEQYF
TGTGCCAGTAGTATCTGGGGGCTGGACGAGCAGTACTTC
>many|TRBJ1-6|-|TRBV5-1
CASSLGGRENNSPLHF
TGCGCCAGCAGCTTGGGAGGGCGGGAGAATAATTCACCCCTCCACTTT
>few|TRBJ2-7|TRBD1|TRBV5-6
CASSPRTGPTYFHEQYF
TGTGCCAGCAGCCCTCGGACAGGGCCCACATATTTCCACGAGCAGTACTTC
>few|TRBJ1-3|-|TRBV6-2/TRBV6-3
CASSYLGNTIYF
TGTGCCAGCAGTTACCTTGGAAACACCATATATTTT